The present entry profiles one T cell receptor beta chain with its context. This sample stems from a study of cytomegalovirus exposure and HLA in healthy donors. Trimming shortened V by 7 bases and J by 2 bases, and 14 bases separated the two germline ends. From germline, CDR1 is SEHNR and CDR2 FQNEAQ (reference sequence). This CDR3 has 15 residues. The PCR made use of 60 Vbeta and 13 Jbeta primers. Sequencing used immunoSEQ multiplex PCR; TCRdb keeps in-frame clones, though not all of them. The sample carries about 190,000 clones, about 77% recorded once. What was sequenced was PBMCs. The TCR originated in a man younger than 40 in good health and CMV-seropositive. The chain couples TRBV7-9 to TRBJ2-2; tentative D call: TRBD2 (6 bases). Here the CDR3 DNA reads TGTGCCAGCACCCGAGGGCGGGGTAACACCGGGGAGCTGTTTTTT. It is translated as CASTRGRGNTGELFF.